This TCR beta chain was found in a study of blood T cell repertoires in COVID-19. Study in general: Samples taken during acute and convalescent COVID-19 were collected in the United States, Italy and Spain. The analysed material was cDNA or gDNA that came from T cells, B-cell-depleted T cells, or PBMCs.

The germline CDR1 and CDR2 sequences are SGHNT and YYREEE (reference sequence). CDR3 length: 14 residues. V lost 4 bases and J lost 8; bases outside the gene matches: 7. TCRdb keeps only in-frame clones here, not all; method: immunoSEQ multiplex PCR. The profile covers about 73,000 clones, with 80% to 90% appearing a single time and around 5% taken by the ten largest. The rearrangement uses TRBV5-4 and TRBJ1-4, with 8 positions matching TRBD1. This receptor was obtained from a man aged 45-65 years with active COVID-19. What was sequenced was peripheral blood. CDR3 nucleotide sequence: TGTGCCAGCAGCGAGGACAGGGCCCAGGAAAAACTGTTTTTT. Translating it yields CASSEDRAQEKLFF.